The T cell receptor (beta chain) described here comes from a study of T cell responses to AZD1222 COVID-19 vaccine. Findings and caveats of the study: At 160-218 and 743-854, vaccine-associated CD4 TCRs were dominant, and they spanned spike.

Note on this clone: The antigen remains undetermined.

The repertoire was sequenced with immunoSEQ multiplex PCR; TCRdb's copy has only in-frame clones and lacks some. The sample carries tens of thousands of clones, about 90% recorded once. The germline V gene encodes CDR1 LNHDA and CDR2 SQIVND (reference sequence). This CDR3 is built from 20 residues. The V gene end was trimmed by 6 bases and the J gene end by 0 bases; junction bases not matched to a gene: 17. This clonotype was obtained from an adult in good health. The material sequenced was peripheral blood, taken on day 0 of AZD1222 vaccination. V is TRBV19 and J is TRBJ1-4; 9 nucleotides align to TRBD1. For the CDR3, the DNA is TGTGCCAGTAGGGGCCGGAGGCGGGACAGGGATAGTGCAACTAATGAAAAACTGTTTTTT. Translation gives CASRGRRRDRDSATNEKLFF.